This entry concerns a single T cell receptor (beta chain). The antigen is not known. The PCR used 60 Vbeta and 13 Jbeta primers. Clones were sequenced by immunoSEQ multiplex PCR, and TCRdb holds only the in-frame ones, with some missing. Here the sample spans under 200,000 clones, around 80% being singletons. The data were obtained in a study of cytomegalovirus exposure and HLA in healthy donors. The germline V gene encodes CDR1 SQVTM and CDR2 ANQGSEA. The V gene lost 7 bases and the J gene lost 3 bases, with 10 bases spanning the gap. CDR3 length: 11 amino acids. General study points: For most TCR beta V segments, an earlier analysis put the productive rate at about 90% or about 30% of the time. The authors listed 150 or so TCR beta chains as cytomegalovirus-associated. In vitro confirmation showed three CMV-associated chains to be CMV antigen specific. Further analysis was carried out later, and it showed several of the most significant clusters appearing linked to common viral pathogens.

The receptor's source is a male donor in good health and CMV-seronegative. The genes are TRBV29-1 and TRBJ2-7; D is unresolved. The sequenced sample consisted of PBMCs. CDR3 amino acids: CSASRGYEQYF. The CDR3 region has the DNA TGCAGCGCCTCGCGCGGCTACGAGCAGTACTTC.